These 22 T cell receptor beta chains were sequenced from one sample in a study of CD8+ T cells in alopecia areata. Extraction of RNA preceded its reverse transcription into cDNA, which served as the sequencing template. TCRdb keeps only in-frame clones here, not all; method: immunoSEQ multiplex PCR. The sample includes 98,000 or so clones, approximately 63% of them seen just once. Input material: CD8+ T cells sorted from blood. The receptors shown here come from a human donor in good health.

The rearrangement links TRBV4-1 to TRBJ1-6, with D tentatively TRBD1 (6 bases). In germline, CDR1 is MGHRA, CDR2 YSYEKL. Trimming removed 0 bases from V and 7 bases from J, with 10 bases in between. The CDR3 extends over 15 amino acids. The chain's CDR3 is CASSQERQGNSPLHF. In DNA, the CDR3 is TGCGCCAGCAGCCAAGAAAGGCAGGGGAATTCACCCCTCCACTTT.

The chain uses TRBV25-1 and TRBJ1-1, with TRBD1 as a possible D gene (5 bases). Germline assignment: CDR1 MGHDK and CDR2 SYGVNS. The CDR3 spans 12 residues. V dropped 10 bases and J dropped 10 bases, with 19 bases sitting between them. The CDR3 here is CATQGDSRGAFF. The DNA of the CDR3 is TGTGCCACCCAGGGAGATTCTCGGGGAGCTTTCTTT. The variable domain in full, completed from reference TRBV25-1 and TRBJ1-1, reads EADIYQTPRYLVIGTGKKITLECSQTMGHDKMYWYQQDPGMELHLIHYSYGVNSTEKGDLSSESTVSRIRTEHFPLTLESARPSHTSQYLCATQGDSRGAFFGQGTRLTVV.

With respect to this clone: One junction end disagrees with the germline gene, perhaps due to a read error. V usage is TRBV13 and J usage is TRBJ2-7; tentative D call: TRBD2 (6 bases). Looked up from germline, CDR1 is PRHDT and CDR2 is FYEKMQ (reference sequence). The CDR3 contains 13 residues. This CDR3 is CASSLAASYEQYF. The DNA for the CDR3 is TGTGCCAGCAGTTTAGCGGCCTCCTACGAGCAGTACTTC.

This chain joins TRBV29-1 and TRBJ2-7, with D maybe TRBD1 (6 bases). This CDR3 is built from 11 residues. Germline V lookup: CDR1 SQVTM, CDR2 ANQGSEA. V shed 7 bases and J shed 6 bases, with 13 bases lying between them. The CDR3 bases are TGCAGCGCCACCCTGGGGGCCGAGCAGTACTTC. This gives the protein CSATLGAEQYF.

The V gene is TRBV28, the J gene TRBJ2-2; D is undetermined. Between the trimmed V and J ends, which lost 2 bases and 2 bases, there was a span of 9 bases. The CDR3 extends over 15 amino acids. From germline, CDR1 is MDHEN and CDR2 SYDVKM. The CDR3 DNA follows: TGTGCCAGCAGTTTAGGAGACGTTAACACCGGGGAGCTGTTTTTT. This codes for CASSLGDVNTGELFF. The full variable domain, with the rest looked up from reference TRBV28 and TRBJ2-2, is DVKVTQSSRYLVKRTGEKVFLECVQDMDHENMFWYRQDPGLGLRLIYFSYDVKMKEKGDIPEGYSVSREKKERFSLILESASTNQTSMYLCASSLGDVNTGELFFGEGSRLTVL.

J is TRBJ2-7 and V is TRBV2, with 8 positions matching TRBD1. The CDR3 runs to 15 residues. The germline CDR1 and CDR2 sequences are SNHLY and FYNNEI. V shed 3 bases, J shed 3 bases, and the junction held 7 bases outside the gene matches. The CDR3 reads CASSDFRTGNYEQYF. CDR3 bases: TGTGCCAGCAGTGACTTCCGGACAGGGAACTACGAGCAGTACTTC. The variable domain in full, completed from reference TRBV2 and TRBJ2-7, reads EPEVTQTPSHQVTQMGQEVILRCVPISNHLYFYWYRQILGQKVEFLVSFYNNEISEKSEIFDDQFSVERPDGSNFTLKIRSTKLEDSAMYFCASSDFRTGNYEQYFGPGTRLTVT.

This clone was picked up a small number of times. The chain is built from TRBV4-3 and TRBJ2-7; the match to TRBD1 covers 7 bases. Germline CDR1 and CDR2: LGHNA and YSLEER. This CDR3 region has 14 residues. The V segment lost 1 base and the J segment 3 bases; nucleotides outside the gene matches: 3. CDR3 nucleotide sequence: TGCGCCAGCAGCCAAGGCGGACAGGTCTACGAGCAGTACTTC. Protein product: CASSQGGQVYEQYF.

The V and J genes are TRBV4-3 and TRBJ2-1; tentatively, D is TRBD1 (5 bases). Trimming removed 0 bases at V and 2 bases at J, with 11 bases between. CDR1 is LGHNA and CDR2 is YSLEER in the germline V gene. The CDR3 totals 16 residues. The CDR3 coding sequence is TGCGCCAGCAGCCAAGAGCGGCTGGACACCTACAATGAGCAGTTCTTC. Translated: CASSQERLDTYNEQFF.

The CDR3 is CSVGGAGGTNYGYTF. As DNA, the CDR3 is TGCAGCGTTGGTGGGGCAGGGGGAACGAACTATGGCTACACCTTC. V usage is TRBV29-1 and J usage is TRBJ1-2; 7 bases fit TRBD1. The V and J ends lost 4 bases and 2 bases, in that order; junction bases with no gene match: 10. CDR1 SQVTM and CDR2 ANQGSEA come from the germline V gene. The CDR3 has 15 residues.

This sequence joins TRBV25-1 and TRBJ2-7, with D hard to call. CDR3 length equals 13 residues. Per germline, CDR1 MGHDK and CDR2 SYGVNS. The V and J ends lost 3 bases and 0 bases respectively, with 6 bases between them. CDR3 loop: CASSDYNSYEQYF. The CDR3 region has the DNA TGTGCCAGCAGTGATTACAACTCCTACGAGCAGTACTTC.

There are a few counts of this clone. The chain carries TRBV19 and TRBJ1-2, with unresolved D. Trimming stripped 1 base from V and 3 bases from J, with 12 bases between. Germline-derived CDR1 and CDR2 are LNHDA and SQIVND (reference sequence). The length of the CDR3 is 15 residues. The CDR3 here is CASSIAHLGDYGYTF. As DNA, the CDR3 is TGTGCCAGTAGTATAGCCCACTTAGGTGACTATGGCTACACCTTC.

The chain joins TRBV13 to TRBJ1-1, with a tentative D call TRBD1 (5 bases). The V gene lost 5 bases and the J gene lost 4 bases, with 17 bases spanning the gap. This CDR3 is built from 15 residues. Per germline, CDR1 PRHDT and CDR2 FYEKMQ (reference sequence). The CDR3 reads CASSRMGDRVTEAFF. CDR3 nucleotides: TGTGCCAGCAGCCGGATGGGGGATCGGGTCACTGAAGCTTTCTTT.

The V gene is TRBV4-3, the J gene TRBJ2-7; the match to TRBD2 covers 8 bases. The germline V gene encodes CDR1 LGHNA and CDR2 YSLEER. Unmatched junction bases numbered 10, after V lost 1 base and J lost 8 bases. The CDR3 extends over 15 amino acids. The CDR3 sequence is CASSQARGASMKQYF. CDR3 in DNA: TGCGCCAGCAGCCAAGCGCGGGGGGCCTCTATGAAGCAGTACTTC.

The J gene is TRBJ1-1, the V gene TRBV4-3; D possibly corresponds to TRBD1 (5 bases). Germline V gene sequence: CDR1 LGHNA, CDR2 YSLEER. The CDR3 totals 16 residues. Trimming pared 0 bases from V and 2 bases from J, leaving 13 bases between. The CDR3 DNA follows: TGCGCCAGCAGCCAAGATCCAGTAGGGGTAAACACTGAAGCTTTCTTT. Translating gives CASSQDPVGVNTEAFF.

V is TRBV2 and J is TRBJ2-5; TRBD1 aligns across 7 bases. This CDR3 region has 16 residues. Germline CDR1 SNHLY, CDR2 FYNNEI. Unmatched junction bases numbered 9, after V lost 1 base and J lost 4 bases. This CDR3 is CASSEDSWAGGETQYF. CDR3 DNA: TGTGCCAGCAGTGAAGATAGTTGGGCAGGGGGAGAGACCCAGTACTTC.

V is TRBV19 and J is TRBJ2-7; 7 bases are a match to TRBD1. V shed 11 bases and J 2 bases; nucleotides not matched to a gene: 12. This CDR3 is built from 14 residues. Per the germline V gene, CDR1 is LNHDA and CDR2 is SQIVND (reference sequence). The CDR3 reads CAPDRDSGAYEQYF. CDR3 coding DNA: TGTGCCCCAGATCGGGACAGTGGAGCCTACGAGCAGTACTTC. Looking up the rest from reference TRBV19 and TRBJ2-7 gives the full variable domain: DGGITQSPKYLFRKEGQNVTLSCEQNLNHDAMYWYRQDPGQGLRLIYYSQIVNDFQKGDIAEGYSVSREKKESFPLTVTSAQKNPTAFYLCAPDRDSGAYEQYFGPGTRLTVT.

This clone occurred a few times. This chain connects TRBV23-1 to TRBJ1-2, with a weak D call TRBD1 (5 bases). TRBV23-1 is an ORF, with its function uncertain. Trimming stripped 6 bases from V and 5 bases from J, with 16 bases between. The CDR3 has 14 amino acids. CDR3 residues: CASSPGTAWYGYTF. DNA of the CDR3: TGCGCCAGCAGCCCCGGGACGGCCTGGTATGGCTACACCTTC.

The chain is built from TRBV15 and TRBJ2-1, with TRBD2 matching over 12 bases. Germline CDR1 is LNHNV and CDR2 is YYDKDF (reference sequence). CDR3 length: 14 amino acids. V shed 5 bases and J 9 bases; nucleotides not matched to a gene: 5. The CDR3 region is CATSQTSGGSEQFF. In nucleotides, the CDR3 is TGTGCCACCAGCCAGACTAGCGGGGGTTCTGAGCAGTTCTTC.

V gene TRBV29-1 combines with J gene TRBJ1-2, with 7 nucleotides matching TRBD1. J gave up 0 bases and V 6 bases, and 1 base lay outside the gene matches. Per the germline V gene, CDR1 is SQVTM and CDR2 is ANQGSEA. The CDR3 length is 12 residues. In DNA, the CDR3 is TGCAGCGTGACAGGGACTAACTATGGCTACACCTTC. Protein: CSVTGTNYGYTF.

V and J are TRBV13 and TRBJ1-2; D may be TRBD1 (5 bases). Trimming left V 4 bases short and J 6 bases short, with 15 bases between. Germline V gene sequence: CDR1 PRHDT, CDR2 FYEKMQ (reference sequence). The CDR3 covers 14 residues. In DNA, the CDR3 is TGTGCCAGCAGCTCCCGGGGAGGGGAGGATGGCTACACCTTC. It encodes CASSSRGGEDGYTF. The variable domain in full, completed from reference TRBV13 and TRBJ1-2, reads AAGVIQSPRHLIKEKRETATLKCYPIPRHDTVYWYQQGPGQDPQFLISFYEKMQSDKGSIPDRFSAQQFSDYHSELNMSSLELGDSALYFCASSSRGGEDGYTFGSGTRLTVV.

The V and J genes are TRBV15 and TRBJ2-2; D perhaps matches TRBD2 (6 bases). Germline lookup yields CDR1 LNHNV and CDR2 YYDKDF (reference sequence). V lost 2 bases to trimming and J lost 4 bases, with 17 bases between them. The CDR3 loop spans 17 amino acids. The CDR3 DNA reads TGTGCCACCAGCAGACCTAGCGTCGGGTCCGGCACCGGGGAGCTGTTTTTT. The encoded protein is CATSRPSVGSGTGELFF.

The chain employs TRBV13 and TRBJ1-1; D remains ambiguous. Trimming stripped 6 bases from V and 5 bases from J, with 10 bases between. Germline lookup yields CDR1 PRHDT and CDR2 FYEKMQ (reference sequence). CDR3 length: 12 amino acids. The DNA of the CDR3 is TGTGCCAGCAGGAGGACGGGGACTGAAGCTTTCTTT. Protein sequence: CASRRTGTEAFF.